The following is a TCR beta chain sequence with its context. Antigen unknown. Assay: immunoSEQ multiplex PCR; the TCRdb copy retains only in-frame clones and omits some. The table records 150,000 to 200,000 clones, 92% of them present only once. This sample was included in a study of T cell responses to AZD1222 COVID-19 vaccine. Overall study results and limits: Vaccination with two AZD1222 doses was followed by a rise in Spike-specific TCR breadth and depth. Seropositive at baseline were only a handful of AZD1222 recipients. The reported proportion of spike-specific TCRs targeting unmutated variant regions was nearly half.

CDR3 length equals 15 residues. The V end lost 4 bases, the J end lost 6 bases, and 13 bases lay between the germline ends. CDR1 SEHNR and CDR2 FQNEAQ come from the germline V gene (reference sequence). The input for sequencing was peripheral blood, taken 28 days after the second AZD1222 dose. The chain is built from TRBV7-9 and TRBJ1-6; D is undetermined. The clonotype comes from an adult who received the AZD1222 COVID-19 vaccine. The CDR3 region has the DNA TGTGCCAGCAGCTCGCTCGGGAGATCTAATTCACCCCTCCACTTT. Encoded protein: CASSSLGRSNSPLHF.